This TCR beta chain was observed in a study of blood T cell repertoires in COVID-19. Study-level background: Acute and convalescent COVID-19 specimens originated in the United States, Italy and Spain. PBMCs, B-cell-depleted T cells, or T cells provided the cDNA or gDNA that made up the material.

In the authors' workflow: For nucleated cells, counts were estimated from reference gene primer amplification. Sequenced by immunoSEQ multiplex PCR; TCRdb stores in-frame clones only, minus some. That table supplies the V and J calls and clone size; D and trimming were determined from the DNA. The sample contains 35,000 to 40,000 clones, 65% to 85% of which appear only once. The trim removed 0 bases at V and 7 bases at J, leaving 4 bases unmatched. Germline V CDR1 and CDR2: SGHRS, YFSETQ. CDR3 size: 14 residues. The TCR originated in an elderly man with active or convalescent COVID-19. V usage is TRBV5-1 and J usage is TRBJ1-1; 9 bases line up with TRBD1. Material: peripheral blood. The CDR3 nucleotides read TGCGCCAGCAGCTTGGAGACAGGGGGTCGTGAAGCTTTCTTT. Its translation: CASSLETGGREAFF.